The clone carrying this T cell receptor (beta chain) appeared once. As yet, its antigen is unknown. Germline loops: CDR1 GTSNPN, CDR2 SVGIG (reference sequence). This CDR3 comprises 12 residues. V was cut by 3 bases and J by 2 bases, with 8 bases left in between. Method: immunoSEQ multiplex PCR; TCRdb's copy keeps in-frame clones and lacks some. The table shows over a million clones, with around three quarters occurring only once. The sample originates from a study of shared clonotypes between healthy human individuals. Background on the study: CD8 memory received one plate per donor, CD8 naive two, CD4 memory three and CD4 naive three. Overall study results and limits: Against clonotypes common to all four donors, non-shared ones had lower generation probabilities.

Sequenced material: memory CD4+ T cells from PBMCs. The sample's subset: CD45RA-negative fraction. This TCR was recovered from a young man in good health. Some clones in this sample may be carry-over from other donors' samples. The chain combines TRBV30 with TRBJ2-7, with D unresolved. CDR3: CAWRAGTYEQYF. The CDR3 nucleotides read TGTGCCTGGAGGGCAGGAACCTACGAGCAGTACTTC.